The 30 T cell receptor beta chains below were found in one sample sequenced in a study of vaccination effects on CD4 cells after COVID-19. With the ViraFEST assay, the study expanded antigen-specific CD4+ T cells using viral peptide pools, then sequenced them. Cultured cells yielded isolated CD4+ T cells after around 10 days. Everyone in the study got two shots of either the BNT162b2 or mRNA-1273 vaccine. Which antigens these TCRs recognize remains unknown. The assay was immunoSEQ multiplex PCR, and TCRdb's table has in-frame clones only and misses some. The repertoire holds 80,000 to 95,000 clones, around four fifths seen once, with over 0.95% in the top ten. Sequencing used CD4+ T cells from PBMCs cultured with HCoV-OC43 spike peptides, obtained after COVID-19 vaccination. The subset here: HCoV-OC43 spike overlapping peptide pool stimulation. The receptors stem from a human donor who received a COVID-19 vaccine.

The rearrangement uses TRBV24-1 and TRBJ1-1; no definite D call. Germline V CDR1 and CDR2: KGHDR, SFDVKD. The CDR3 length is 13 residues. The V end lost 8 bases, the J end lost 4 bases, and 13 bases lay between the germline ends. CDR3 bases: TGTGCCACCATGGAGTCCAGCGGCACTGAAGCTTTCTTT. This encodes CATMESSGTEAFF.

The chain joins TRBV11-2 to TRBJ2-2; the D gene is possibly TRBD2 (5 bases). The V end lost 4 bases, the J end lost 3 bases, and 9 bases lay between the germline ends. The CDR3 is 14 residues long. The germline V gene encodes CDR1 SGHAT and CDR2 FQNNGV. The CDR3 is CASSSQRDTGELFF. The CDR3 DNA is TGTGCCAGCAGCTCACAGAGGGACACCGGGGAGCTGTTTTTT.

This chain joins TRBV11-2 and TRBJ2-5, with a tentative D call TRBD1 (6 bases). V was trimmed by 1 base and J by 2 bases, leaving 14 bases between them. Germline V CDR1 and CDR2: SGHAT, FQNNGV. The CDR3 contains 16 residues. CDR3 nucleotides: TGTGCCAGCAGCTTAGGAACAGGGTTGGGTCAAGAGACCCAGTACTTC. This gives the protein CASSLGTGLGQETQYF.

The CDR3 DNA is TGTGCCAGCAACAAGGGGGGGACACTTAACTATGGCTACACCTTC. Translating it yields CASNKGGTLNYGYTF. The J gene is TRBJ1-2, the V gene TRBV28, with a tentative D call TRBD1 (6 bases). Germline CDR1 and CDR2: MDHEN and SYDVKM. The CDR3 totals 15 residues. Trimming stripped 7 bases from V and 1 base from J, with 16 bases between.

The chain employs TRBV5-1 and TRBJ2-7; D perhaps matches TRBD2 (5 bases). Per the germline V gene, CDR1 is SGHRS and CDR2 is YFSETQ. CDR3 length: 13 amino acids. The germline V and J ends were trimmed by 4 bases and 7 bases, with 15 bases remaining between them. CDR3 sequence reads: CASSPGVSGEQYV. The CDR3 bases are TGCGCCAGCAGCCCCGGGGTCTCTGGAGAGCAGTACGTC.

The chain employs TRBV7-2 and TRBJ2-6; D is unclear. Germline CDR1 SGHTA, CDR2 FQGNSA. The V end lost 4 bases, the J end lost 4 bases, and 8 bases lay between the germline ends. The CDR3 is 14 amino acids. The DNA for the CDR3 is TGTGCCAGCAGCTCCTCCGCGGGGGCCAACGTCCTGACTTTC. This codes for CASSSSAGANVLTF.

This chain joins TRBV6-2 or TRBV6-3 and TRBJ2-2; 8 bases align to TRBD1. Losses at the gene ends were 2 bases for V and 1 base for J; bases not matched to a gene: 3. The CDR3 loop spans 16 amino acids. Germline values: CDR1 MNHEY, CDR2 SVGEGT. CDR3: CASSYPRGQNTGELFF. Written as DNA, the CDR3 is TGTGCCAGCAGTTACCCCAGGGGGCAGAACACCGGGGAGCTGTTTTTT.

Here the CDR3 DNA reads TGTGCCAGCACCCCGAGGGGGGGGGAAACTGAAGCTTTCTTT. Its protein product is CASTPRGGETEAFF. This rearrangement joins TRBV6-5 to TRBJ1-1; tentative D call: TRBD1 (6 bases). Per germline, CDR1 MNHEY and CDR2 SVGAGI. V dropped 7 bases and J dropped 5 bases, with 17 bases sitting between them. CDR3 size: 14 residues.

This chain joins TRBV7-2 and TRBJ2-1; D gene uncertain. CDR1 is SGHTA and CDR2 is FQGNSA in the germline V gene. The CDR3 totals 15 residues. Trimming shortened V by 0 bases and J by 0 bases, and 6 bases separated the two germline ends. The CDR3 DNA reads TGTGCCAGCAGCTTAGCGGCTAGCTCCTACAATGAGCAGTTCTTC. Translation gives CASSLAASSYNEQFF.

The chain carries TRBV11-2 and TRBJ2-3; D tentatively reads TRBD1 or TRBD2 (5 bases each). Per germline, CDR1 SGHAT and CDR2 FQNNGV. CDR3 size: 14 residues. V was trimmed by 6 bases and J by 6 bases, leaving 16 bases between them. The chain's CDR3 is CASRRRDLADTQYF. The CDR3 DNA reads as TGTGCCAGCAGACGCCGGGACCTCGCGGATACGCAGTATTTT.

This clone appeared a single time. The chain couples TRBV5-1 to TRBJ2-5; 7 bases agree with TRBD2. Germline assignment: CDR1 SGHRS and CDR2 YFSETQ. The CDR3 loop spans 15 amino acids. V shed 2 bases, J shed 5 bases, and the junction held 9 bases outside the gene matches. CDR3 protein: CASSLMTSNQETQYF. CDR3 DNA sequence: TGCGCCAGCAGCTTAATGACTAGCAATCAGGAGACCCAGTACTTC.

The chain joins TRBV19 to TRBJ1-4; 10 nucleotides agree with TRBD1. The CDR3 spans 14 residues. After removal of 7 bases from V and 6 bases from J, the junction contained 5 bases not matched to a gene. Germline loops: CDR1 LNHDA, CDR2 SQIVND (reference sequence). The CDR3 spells CASKRGTGDEKLFF. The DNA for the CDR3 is TGTGCCAGTAAAAGGGGGACAGGGGATGAAAAACTGTTTTTT.

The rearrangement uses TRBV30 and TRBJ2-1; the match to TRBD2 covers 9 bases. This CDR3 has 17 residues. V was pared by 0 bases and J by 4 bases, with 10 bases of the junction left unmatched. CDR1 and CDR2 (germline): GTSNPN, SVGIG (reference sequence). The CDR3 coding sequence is TGTGCCTGGAGTGTACGGGTGGGGACTAGCTTATACAATGAGCAGTTCTTC. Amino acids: CAWSVRVGTSLYNEQFF.

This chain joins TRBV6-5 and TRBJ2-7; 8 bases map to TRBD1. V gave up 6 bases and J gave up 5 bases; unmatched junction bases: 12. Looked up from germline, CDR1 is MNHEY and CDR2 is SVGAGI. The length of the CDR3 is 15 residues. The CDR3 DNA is TGTGCCAGCAGGCCCGACAGGGGTGTCATCCACGAGCAGTACGTC. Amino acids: CASRPDRGVIHEQYV.

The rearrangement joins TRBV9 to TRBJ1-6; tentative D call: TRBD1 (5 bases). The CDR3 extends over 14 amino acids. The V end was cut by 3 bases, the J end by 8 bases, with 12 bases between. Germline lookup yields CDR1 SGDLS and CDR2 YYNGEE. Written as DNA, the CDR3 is TGTGCCAGCAGCGGAGGCGGGGGGGATTCACCCCTCCACTTT. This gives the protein CASSGGGGDSPLHF.

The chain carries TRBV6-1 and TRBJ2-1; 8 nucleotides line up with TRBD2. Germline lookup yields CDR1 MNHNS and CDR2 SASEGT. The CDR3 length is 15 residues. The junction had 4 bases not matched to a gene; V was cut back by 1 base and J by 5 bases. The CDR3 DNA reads TGTGCCAGCAGTGAAGTTATGGGACTAGACAATGAGCAGTTCTTC. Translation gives CASSEVMGLDNEQFF.

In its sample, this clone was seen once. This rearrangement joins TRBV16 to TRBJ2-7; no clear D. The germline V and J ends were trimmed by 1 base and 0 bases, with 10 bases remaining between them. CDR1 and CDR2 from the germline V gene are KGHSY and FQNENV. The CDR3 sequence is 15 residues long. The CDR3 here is CASSQLSGDSYEQYV. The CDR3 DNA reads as TGTGCCAGCAGCCAATTATCAGGAGACTCCTACGAGCAGTACGTC.

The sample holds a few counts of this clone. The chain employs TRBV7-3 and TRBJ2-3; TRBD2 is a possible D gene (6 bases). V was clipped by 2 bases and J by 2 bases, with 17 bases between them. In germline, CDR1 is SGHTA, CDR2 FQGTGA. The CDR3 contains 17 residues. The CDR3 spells CASSLHPTVAATDTQYF. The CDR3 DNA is TGTGCCAGCAGCTTACACCCCACCGTAGCGGCCACAGATACGCAGTATTTT.

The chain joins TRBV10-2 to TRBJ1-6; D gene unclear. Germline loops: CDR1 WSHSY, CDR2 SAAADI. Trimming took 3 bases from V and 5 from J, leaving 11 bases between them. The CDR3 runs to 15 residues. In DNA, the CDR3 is TGCGCCAGCAGTGACTCAAAGGTTGATAATTCACCCCTCCACTTT. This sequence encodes CASSDSKVDNSPLHF.

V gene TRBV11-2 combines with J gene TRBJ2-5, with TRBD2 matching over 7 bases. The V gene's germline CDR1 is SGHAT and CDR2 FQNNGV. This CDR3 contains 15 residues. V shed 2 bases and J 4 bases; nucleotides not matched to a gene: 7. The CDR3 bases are TGTGCCAGCAGCTTATATGCGGGGGTGGGAGAGACCCAGTACTTC. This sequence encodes CASSLYAGVGETQYF.

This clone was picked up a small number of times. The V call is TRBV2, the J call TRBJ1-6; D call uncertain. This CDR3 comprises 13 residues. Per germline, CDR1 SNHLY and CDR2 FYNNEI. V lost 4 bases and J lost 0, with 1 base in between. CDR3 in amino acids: CASSGSYNSPLHF. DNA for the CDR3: TGTGCCAGCAGTGGCTCCTATAATTCACCCCTCCACTTT.

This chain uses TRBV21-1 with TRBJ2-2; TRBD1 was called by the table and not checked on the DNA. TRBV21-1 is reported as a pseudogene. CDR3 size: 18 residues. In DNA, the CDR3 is TGTGCCAGCAGCAAAGTTGGCACAGACCTTGCGAACGCCGGGGAGCTGTTTTTT. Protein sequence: CASSKVGTDLANAGELFF.

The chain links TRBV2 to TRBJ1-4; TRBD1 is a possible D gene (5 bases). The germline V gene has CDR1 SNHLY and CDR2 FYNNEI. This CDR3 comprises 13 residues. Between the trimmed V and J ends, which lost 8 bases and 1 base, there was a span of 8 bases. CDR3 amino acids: CASLRGTNEKLFF. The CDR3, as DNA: TGTGCCAGCCTTAGGGGAACTAATGAAAAACTGTTTTTT.

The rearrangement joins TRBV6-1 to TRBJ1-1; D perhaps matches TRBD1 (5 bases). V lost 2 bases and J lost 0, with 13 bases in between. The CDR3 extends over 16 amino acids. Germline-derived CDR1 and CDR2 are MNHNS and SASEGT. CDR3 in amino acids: CASSERGSPMNTEAFF. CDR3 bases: TGTGCCAGCAGTGAACGGGGCAGCCCTATGAACACTGAAGCTTTCTTT.

CDR3 bases: TGTGCCAGTTTTCCACCCGGGACAGAGCAGTACGTC. Encoded protein: CASFPPGTEQYV. The V call is TRBV12-3 or TRBV12-4, the J call TRBJ2-7; tentatively, D is TRBD1 (6 bases). The CDR3 is 12 residues long. V lost 9 bases and J lost 7, with 16 bases in between.

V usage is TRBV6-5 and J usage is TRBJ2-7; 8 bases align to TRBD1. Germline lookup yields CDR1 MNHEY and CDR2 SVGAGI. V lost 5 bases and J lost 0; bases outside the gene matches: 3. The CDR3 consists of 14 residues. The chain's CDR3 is CASSRTGGSYEQYV. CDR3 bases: TGTGCCAGCAGTCGTACAGGGGGCTCCTACGAGCAGTACGTC.

CDR3 bases: TGTGCCAGCAGCTTAAAGGGCTCAACTGAAGCTTTCTTT. Encoded protein: CASSLKGSTEAFF. This rearrangement joins TRBV7-9 to TRBJ1-1; D is ambiguous. This CDR3 region has 13 residues. The V end lost 2 bases, the J end lost 5 bases, and 9 bases lay between the germline ends. From germline, CDR1 is SEHNR and CDR2 FQNEAQ (reference sequence). Supplemented by reference TRBV7-9 and TRBJ1-1, the full variable domain reads DTGVSQNPRHKITKRGQNVTFRCDPISEHNRLYWYRQTLGQGPEFLTYFQNEAQLEKSRLLSDRFSAERPKGSFSTLEIQRTEQGDSAMYLCASSLKGSTEAFFGQGTRLTVV.

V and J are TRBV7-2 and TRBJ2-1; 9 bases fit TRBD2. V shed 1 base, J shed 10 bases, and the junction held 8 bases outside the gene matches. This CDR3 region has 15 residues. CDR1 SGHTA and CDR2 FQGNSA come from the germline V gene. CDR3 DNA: TGTGCCAGCAGCTTAGTCCGGACTAGCGAGGGAGAGCAGTTCTTC. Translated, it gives CASSLVRTSEGEQFF.

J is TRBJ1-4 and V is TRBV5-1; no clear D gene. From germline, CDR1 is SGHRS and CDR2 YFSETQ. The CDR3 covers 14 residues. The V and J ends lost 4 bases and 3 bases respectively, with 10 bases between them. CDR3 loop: CASSPGWANEKLFF. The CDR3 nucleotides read TGCGCCAGCAGCCCCGGCTGGGCTAATGAAAAACTGTTTTTT.

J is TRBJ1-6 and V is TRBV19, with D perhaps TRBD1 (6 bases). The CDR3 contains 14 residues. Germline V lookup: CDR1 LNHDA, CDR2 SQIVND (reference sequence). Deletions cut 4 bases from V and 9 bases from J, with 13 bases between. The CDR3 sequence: CASSRGGKGSPLHF. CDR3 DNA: TGTGCCAGTAGTAGAGGGGGAAAGGGTTCACCCCTCCACTTT.